Listed here are 6 T cell receptor beta chains from one sample, sequenced in a study of OX40 agonist ivuxolimab in advanced cancers. The data were produced by immunoSEQ multiplex PCR, yet TCRdb's version contains in-frame clones alone and is incomplete. Of about 100,000 clones detected, about 91% appear once; the ten largest clones hold around 0.58%. The sample in question was CD4+ or CD8+ T cells sorted from blood, obtained in a trial of the OX40 agonist ivuxolimab. The receptors shown here come from an adult with an advanced solid tumor such as melanoma, head and neck, liver or kidney cancer.

This sequence joins TRBV11-3 and TRBJ2-7; D ambiguous. The CDR3 loop spans 14 amino acids. Between the trimmed V and J ends, which lost 3 bases and 3 bases, there was a span of 12 bases. Germline CDR1 and CDR2: SGHNT and YENEEA. The CDR3 protein is CASSLRSAGYEQYF. The CDR3 bases are TGTGCCAGCAGCTTGCGGTCGGCAGGCTACGAGCAGTACTTC.

CDR3 region: CASSLRDRGGGANVLTF. In DNA form, the CDR3 reads TGTGCCAGCAGCCTCCGGGACCGGGGAGGAGGGGCCAACGTCCTGACTTTC. The chain links TRBV7-8 to TRBJ2-6; weak D call: TRBD2 (6 bases). Germline V gives CDR1 SGHVS, CDR2 FQNEAQ. This CDR3 spans 17 amino acids. The germline V and J ends were trimmed by 5 bases and 4 bases, with 18 bases remaining between them.

This clone was seen once. This sample includes further DNA sequences coding for the same CDR3. The chain has TRBV18 and TRBJ1-1; D gene uncertain. Trimming stripped 1 base from V and 1 base from J, with 4 bases between. Germline V lookup: CDR1 KGHSH, CDR2 LQKENI. The CDR3 has 13 amino acids. CDR3 DNA: TGTGCCAGCTCACCACTGGGGAACACTGAAGCTTTCTTT. Amino acid sequence: CASSPLGNTEAFF.

This rearrangement joins TRBV5-1 to TRBJ2-1, with 8 bases fitting TRBD2. Germline assignment: CDR1 SGHRS and CDR2 YFSETQ. With 0 bases clipped from V and 15 bases from J, the junction kept 14 bases outside the gene matches. The CDR3 has 15 residues. The CDR3 nucleotides read TGCGCCAGCAGCTTGGGGGGCGGGAGGCCTATTGGAAGGTTCTTC. It is translated as CASSLGGGRPIGRFF.

The CDR3 loop reads CASNRGGTNEKLFF. In DNA form, the CDR3 reads TGTGCCAGCAACAGGGGGGGTACTAATGAAAAACTGTTTTTT. V gene TRBV6-1 combines with J gene TRBJ1-4, with 8 nucleotides matching TRBD1. With V trimmed by 7 bases and J by 2 bases, 3 bases remained unmatched. CDR1 and CDR2 (germline): MNHNS, SASEGT. This CDR3 spans 14 amino acids.

This rearrangement joins TRBV7-2 to TRBJ2-3, with 15 positions matching TRBD2. Germline V gene data show CDR1 as SGHTA and CDR2 as FQGNSA. The length of the CDR3 is 18 residues. Trimming took 5 bases from V and 6 from J; bases not matched to a gene: 12. In DNA form, the CDR3 reads TGTGCCAGCAGCAAGCGGGGTTATGGGACTAGCGGGAGGGATACGCAGTATTTT. Its translation is CASSKRGYGTSGRDTQYF.